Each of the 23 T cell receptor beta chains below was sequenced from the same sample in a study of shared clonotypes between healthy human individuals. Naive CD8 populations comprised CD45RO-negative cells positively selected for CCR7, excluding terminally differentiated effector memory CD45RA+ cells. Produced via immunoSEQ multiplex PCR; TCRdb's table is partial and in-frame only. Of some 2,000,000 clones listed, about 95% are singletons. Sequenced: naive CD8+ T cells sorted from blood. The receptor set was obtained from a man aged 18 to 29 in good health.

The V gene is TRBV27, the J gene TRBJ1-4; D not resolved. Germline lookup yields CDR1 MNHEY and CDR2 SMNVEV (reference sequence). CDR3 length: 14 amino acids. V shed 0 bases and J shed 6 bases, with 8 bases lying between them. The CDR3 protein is CASSLSGSDEKLFF. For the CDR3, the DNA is TGTGCCAGCAGTTTATCCGGTTCGGATGAAAAACTGTTTTTT.

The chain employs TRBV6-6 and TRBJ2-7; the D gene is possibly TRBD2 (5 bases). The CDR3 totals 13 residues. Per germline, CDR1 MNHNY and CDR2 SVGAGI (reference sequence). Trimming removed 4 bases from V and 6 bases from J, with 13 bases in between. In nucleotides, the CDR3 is TGTGCCAGCAGTTCCTCGGGGTCGGCCGAGCAGTACTTC. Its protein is CASSSSGSAEQYF.

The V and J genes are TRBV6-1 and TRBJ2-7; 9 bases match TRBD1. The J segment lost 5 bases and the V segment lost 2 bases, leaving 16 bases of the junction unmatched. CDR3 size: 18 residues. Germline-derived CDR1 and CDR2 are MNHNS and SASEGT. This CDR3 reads CASSEWGGTGTQSDEQYF. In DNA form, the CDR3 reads TGTGCCAGCAGTGAATGGGGGGGGACAGGGACCCAATCGGACGAGCAGTACTTC.

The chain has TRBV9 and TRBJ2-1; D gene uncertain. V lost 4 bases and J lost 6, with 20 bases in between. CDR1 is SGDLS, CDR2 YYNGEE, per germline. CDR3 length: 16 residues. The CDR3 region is CASSSSKESTVNEQFF. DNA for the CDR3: TGTGCCAGCAGCTCATCAAAGGAGTCCACCGTCAATGAGCAGTTCTTC. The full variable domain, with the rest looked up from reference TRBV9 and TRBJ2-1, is DSGVTQTPKHLITATGQRVTLRCSPRSGDLSVYWYQQSLDQGLQFLIQYYNGEERAKGNILERFSAQQFPDLHSELNLSSLELGDSALYFCASSSSKESTVNEQFFGPGTRLTVL.

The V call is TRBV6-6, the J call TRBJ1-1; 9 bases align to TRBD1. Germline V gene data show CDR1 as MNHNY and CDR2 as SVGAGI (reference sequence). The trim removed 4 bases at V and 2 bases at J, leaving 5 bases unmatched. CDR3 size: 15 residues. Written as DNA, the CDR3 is TGTGCCAGCAGTTTCTTGGACAGGGGAAACACTGAAGCTTTCTTT. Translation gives CASSFLDRGNTEAFF.

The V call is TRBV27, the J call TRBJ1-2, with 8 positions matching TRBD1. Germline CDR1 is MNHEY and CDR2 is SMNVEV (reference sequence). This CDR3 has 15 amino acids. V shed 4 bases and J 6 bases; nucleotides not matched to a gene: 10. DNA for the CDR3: TGTGCCAGCAGTTCGAGGGACAGGTGGTGGGATGGCTACACCTTC. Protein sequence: CASSSRDRWWDGYTF.

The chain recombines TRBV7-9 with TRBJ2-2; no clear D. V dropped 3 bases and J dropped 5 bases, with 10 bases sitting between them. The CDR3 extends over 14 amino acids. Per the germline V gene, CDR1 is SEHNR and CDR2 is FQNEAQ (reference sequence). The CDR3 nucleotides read TGTGCCAGCAGCTTTATCCCCGAGACCGGGGAGCTGTTTTTT. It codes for CASSFIPETGELFF.

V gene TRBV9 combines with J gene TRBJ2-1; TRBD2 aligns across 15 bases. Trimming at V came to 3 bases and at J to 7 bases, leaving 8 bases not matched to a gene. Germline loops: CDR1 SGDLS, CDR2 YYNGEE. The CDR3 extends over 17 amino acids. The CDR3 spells CASSGTSGRAGWNEQFF. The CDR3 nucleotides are TGTGCCAGCAGCGGGACTAGCGGGAGGGCCGGGTGGAATGAGCAGTTCTTC.

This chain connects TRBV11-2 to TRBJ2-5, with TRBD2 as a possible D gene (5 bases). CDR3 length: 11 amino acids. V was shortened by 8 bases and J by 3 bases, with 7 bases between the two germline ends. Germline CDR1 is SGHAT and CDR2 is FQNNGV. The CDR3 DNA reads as TGTGCCAGCCACGGGGAAGAGACCCAGTACTTC. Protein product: CASHGEETQYF.

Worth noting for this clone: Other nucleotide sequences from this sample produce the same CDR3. The CDR3 coding sequence is TGTGCCAGCAGTGAGGGGACTAGCGGGGGCTACGAGCAGTACTTC. The encoded protein is CASSEGTSGGYEQYF. V gene TRBV6-1 combines with J gene TRBJ2-7; TRBD2 agrees at 14 bases. Germline CDR1 reads MNHNS; CDR2 reads SASEGT. The CDR3 extends over 15 amino acids. V trimming: 3 bases; J trimming: 3 bases; junction bases outside the gene matches: 1.

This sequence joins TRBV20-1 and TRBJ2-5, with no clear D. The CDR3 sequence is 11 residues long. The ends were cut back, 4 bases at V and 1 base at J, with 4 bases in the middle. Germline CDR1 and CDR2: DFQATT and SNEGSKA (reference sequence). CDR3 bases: TGCAGTGCTACTTCCCAAGAGACCCAGTACTTC. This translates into CSATSQETQYF.

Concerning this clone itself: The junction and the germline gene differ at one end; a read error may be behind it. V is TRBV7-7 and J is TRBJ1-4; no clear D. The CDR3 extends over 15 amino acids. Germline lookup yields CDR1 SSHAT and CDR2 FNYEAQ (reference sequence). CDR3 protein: CASSSGSQTFEKLFF. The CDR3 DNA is TGTGCTAGCAGTTCTGGATCACAGACTTTTGAAAAACTGTTTTTT. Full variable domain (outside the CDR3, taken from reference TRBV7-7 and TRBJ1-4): GAGVSQSPRYKVTKRGQDVTLRCDPISSHATLYWYQQALGQGPEFLTYFNYEAQPDKSGLPSDRFSAERPEGSISTLTIQRTEQRDSAMYRCASSSGSQTFEKLFFGSGTQLSVL.

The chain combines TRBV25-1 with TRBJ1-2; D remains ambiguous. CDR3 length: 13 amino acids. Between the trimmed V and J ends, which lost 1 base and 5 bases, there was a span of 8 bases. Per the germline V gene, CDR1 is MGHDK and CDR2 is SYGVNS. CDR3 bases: TGTGCCAGCAGTGAATTAAGGGAGTATGGCTACACCTTC. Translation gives CASSELREYGYTF.

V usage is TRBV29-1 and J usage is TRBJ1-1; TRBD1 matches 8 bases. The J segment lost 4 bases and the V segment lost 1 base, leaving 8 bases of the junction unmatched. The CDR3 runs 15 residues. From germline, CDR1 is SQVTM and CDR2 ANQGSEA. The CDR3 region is CSVEVRTGPATEAFF. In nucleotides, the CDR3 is TGCAGCGTTGAAGTACGGACAGGGCCGGCCACTGAAGCTTTCTTT. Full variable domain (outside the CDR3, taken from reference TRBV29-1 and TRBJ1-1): SAVISQKPSRDICQRGTSLTIQCQVDSQVTMMFWYRQQPGQSLTLIATANQGSEATYESGFVIDKFPISRPNLTFSTLTVSNMSPEDSSIYLCSVEVRTGPATEAFFGQGTRLTVV.

CDR3 residues: CASSQDQMWREGPNEQFF. The CDR3 nucleotides read TGCGCCAGCAGCCAAGACCAAATGTGGCGGGAGGGCCCGAATGAGCAGTTCTTC. The V and J genes are TRBV4-3 and TRBJ2-1; 9 nucleotides agree with TRBD2. Trimming at V came to 0 bases and at J to 7 bases, leaving 13 bases not matched to a gene. CDR1 and CDR2 from the germline V gene are LGHNA and YSLEER. The CDR3 is made up of 18 amino acids.

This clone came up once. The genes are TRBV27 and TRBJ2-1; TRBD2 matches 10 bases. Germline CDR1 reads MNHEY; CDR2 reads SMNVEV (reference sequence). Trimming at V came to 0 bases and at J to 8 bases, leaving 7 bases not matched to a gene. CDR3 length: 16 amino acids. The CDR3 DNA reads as TGTGCCAGCAGTTTATCGGCTAGCGGGAGAAGCTATGAGCAGTTCTTC. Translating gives CASSLSASGRSYEQFF.

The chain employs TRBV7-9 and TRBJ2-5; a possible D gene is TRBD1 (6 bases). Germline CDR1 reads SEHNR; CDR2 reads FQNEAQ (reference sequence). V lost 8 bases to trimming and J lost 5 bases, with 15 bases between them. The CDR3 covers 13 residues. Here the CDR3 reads CASGTPRRETQYF. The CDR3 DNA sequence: TGTGCCAGCGGGACACCAAGGAGGGAGACCCAGTACTTC.

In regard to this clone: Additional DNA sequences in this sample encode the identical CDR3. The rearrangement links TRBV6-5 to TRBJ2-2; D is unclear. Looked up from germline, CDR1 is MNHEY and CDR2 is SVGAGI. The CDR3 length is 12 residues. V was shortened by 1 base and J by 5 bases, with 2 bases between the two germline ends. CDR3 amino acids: CASSYYTGELFF. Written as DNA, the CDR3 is TGTGCCAGCAGTTACTATACCGGGGAGCTGTTTTTT.

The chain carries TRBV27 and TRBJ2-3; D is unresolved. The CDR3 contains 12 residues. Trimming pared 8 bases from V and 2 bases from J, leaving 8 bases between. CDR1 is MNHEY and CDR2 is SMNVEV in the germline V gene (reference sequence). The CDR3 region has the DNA TGTGCCAGCGGCGCCGTCACAGATACGCAGTATTTT. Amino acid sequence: CASGAVTDTQYF.

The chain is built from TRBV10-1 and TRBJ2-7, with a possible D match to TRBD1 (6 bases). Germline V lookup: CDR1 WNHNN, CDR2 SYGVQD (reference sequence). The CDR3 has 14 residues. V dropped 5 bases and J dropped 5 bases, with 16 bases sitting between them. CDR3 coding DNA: TGCGCCAGCAGTCACTCGCACAGGGACGACGAGCAGTACTTC. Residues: CASSHSHRDDEQYF.

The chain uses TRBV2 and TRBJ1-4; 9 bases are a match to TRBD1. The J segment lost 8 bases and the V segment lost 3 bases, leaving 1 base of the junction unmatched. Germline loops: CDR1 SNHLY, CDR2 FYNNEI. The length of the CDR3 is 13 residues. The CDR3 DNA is TGTGCCAGCAGTGAGGACAGGGGAGAAAAACTGTTTTTT. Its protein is CASSEDRGEKLFF.

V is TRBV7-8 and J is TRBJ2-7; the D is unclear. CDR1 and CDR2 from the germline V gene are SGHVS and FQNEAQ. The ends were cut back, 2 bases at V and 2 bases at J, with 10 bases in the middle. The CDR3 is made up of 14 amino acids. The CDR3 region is CASSLSGGTYEQYF. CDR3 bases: TGTGCCAGCAGCTTAAGTGGCGGAACCTACGAGCAGTACTTC. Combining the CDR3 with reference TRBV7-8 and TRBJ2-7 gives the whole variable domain GAGVSQSPRYKVAKRGQDVALRCDPISGHVSLFWYQQALGQGPEFLTYFQNEAQLDKSGLPSDRFFAERPEGSVSTLKIQRTQQEDSAVYLCASSLSGGTYEQYFGPGTRLTVT.

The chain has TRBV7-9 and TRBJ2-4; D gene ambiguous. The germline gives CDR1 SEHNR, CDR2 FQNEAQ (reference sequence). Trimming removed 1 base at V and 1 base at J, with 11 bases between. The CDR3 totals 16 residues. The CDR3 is CASSLVGLGAKNIQYF. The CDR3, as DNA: TGTGCCAGCAGCTTAGTAGGGTTGGGGGCCAAAAACATTCAGTACTTC.